This T cell receptor beta chain was captured in a study of cytomegalovirus exposure and HLA in healthy donors. Study results and limitations: A prior analysis recorded that most TCR beta V segments were productive about 90% or about 30% of the time. In a later analysis, HLA-C alleles had the fewest associated TCRs, DRB1 alleles the most. Apparent HLA restriction characterized most CMV-associated TCR beta chains in a later analysis.

On this clone itself: No antigen is known for it.

The CDR3 contains 11 residues. V was shortened by 4 bases and J by 9 bases, with 9 bases between the two germline ends. Germline lookup yields CDR1 SGHTA and CDR2 FQGNSA. A multiplex PCR was run with 60 Vbeta primers and 13 Jbeta primers. Here immunoSEQ multiplex PCR was the method, and the copy in TCRdb shows in-frame clones only, minus some. Of approximately 220,000 clones listed, 80% to 90% are singletons. The receptor comes from a man in his thirties or forties in good health and CMV-seronegative. Specimen: PBMCs. The gene calls are TRBV7-2 and TRBJ1-2, with D possibly matching TRBD1 (6 bases). The CDR3 sequence is CASSSGDRYTF. CDR3 in DNA: TGTGCCAGCAGCTCAGGGGACCGCTACACCTTC.